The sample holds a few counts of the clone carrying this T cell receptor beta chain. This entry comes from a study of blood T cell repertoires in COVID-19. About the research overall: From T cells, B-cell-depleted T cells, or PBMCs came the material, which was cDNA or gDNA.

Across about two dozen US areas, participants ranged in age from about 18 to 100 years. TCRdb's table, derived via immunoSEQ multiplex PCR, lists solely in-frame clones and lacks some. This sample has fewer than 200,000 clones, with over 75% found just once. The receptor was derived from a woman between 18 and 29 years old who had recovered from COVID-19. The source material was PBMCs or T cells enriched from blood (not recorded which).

CDR3 DNA: TGTGCCAGCAGTTACTCGATGATTAGTCAGCCCCAGCATTTT. This translates into CASSYSMISQPQHF. The V and J genes are TRBV6-2 or TRBV6-3 and TRBJ1-5; no firm D call. The CDR3 sequence is 14 residues long. Trimming stripped 0 bases from V and 6 bases from J, with 9 bases between. CDR1 and CDR2 (germline): MNHEY, SVGEGT.